This T cell receptor beta chain was obtained from a study of T cell responses to AZD1222 COVID-19 vaccine. As for the study in general: Pooled together were second doses at about 4 or about 12 weeks.

General observations from the study: White British donors predominated, females outnumbered males, and clonal diversity was possibly underestimated. Spike as a whole was targeted by vaccine-associated CD4 TCRs, dominant at 160-218 and 743-854. Increases in Spike-specific TCR breadth and depth were seen after two AZD1222 doses.

In the case of this clone: Its target is not known.

This CDR3 has 15 amino acids. The J segment lost 5 bases and the V segment lost 5 bases, leaving 8 bases of the junction unmatched. Germline CDR1 is SGHAT and CDR2 is FQNNGV. Sequencing was performed with immunoSEQ multiplex PCR; in TCRdb, only in-frame clones are kept and a portion is missing. The sample includes around 140,000 clones, about nine tenths of them seen just once. The source of this sequence is an adult in good health. Sequences were derived from peripheral blood, sampled on day 0 of AZD1222 vaccination. The gene calls are TRBV11-2 and TRBJ2-1; 8 bases agree with TRBD2. CDR3 sequence reads: CASSRTGGAHNEQFF. The CDR3 DNA is TGTGCCAGCAGCCGCACCGGGGGGGCCCACAATGAGCAGTTCTTC.